Each of the 27 T cell receptor beta chains below was sequenced from the same sample in a study of cytomegalovirus exposure and HLA in healthy donors. Both 60 Vbeta primers and 13 Jbeta primers went into the PCR. The data were produced by immunoSEQ multiplex PCR, yet TCRdb's version contains in-frame clones alone and is incomplete. The sample yields roughly 200,000 clones, approximately 9.5% seen once. Material: PBMCs. The origin of the receptors is a woman aged 25 to 39 in good health and CMV-seropositive.

The chain is built from TRBV27 and TRBJ2-7; TRBD1 matches at 10 bases. Germline V gives CDR1 MNHEY, CDR2 SMNVEV (reference sequence). The CDR3 is 15 amino acids. The V gene end was trimmed by 5 bases and the J gene end by 0 bases; junction bases not matched to a gene: 4. As DNA, the CDR3 is TGTGCCAGCAGTAAGGGACAGGGGAACTCCTACGAGCAGTACTTC. Residues: CASSKGQGNSYEQYF.

This clone came up once. V is TRBV9 and J is TRBJ2-1; 7 bases are shared with TRBD1. CDR1 SGDLS and CDR2 YYNGEE come from the germline V gene. Losses at the gene ends were 3 bases for V and 9 bases for J; bases not matched to a gene: 9. CDR3 size: 14 residues. Here the CDR3 reads CASSGPDRVFEQFF. In nucleotides, the CDR3 is TGTGCCAGCAGCGGCCCTGACAGGGTCTTTGAGCAGTTCTTC. Filled out from reference TRBV9 and TRBJ2-1, the complete variable domain reads DSGVTQTPKHLITATGQRVTLRCSPRSGDLSVYWYQQSLDQGLQFLIQYYNGEERAKGNILERFSAQQFPDLHSELNLSSLELGDSALYFCASSGPDRVFEQFFGPGTRLTVL.

The chain carries TRBV27 and TRBJ1-4; D is undetermined. The V end lost 6 bases, the J end lost 3 bases, and 5 bases lay between the germline ends. There are 12 residues in the CDR3. Germline-derived CDR1 and CDR2 are MNHEY and SMNVEV (reference sequence). In DNA form, the CDR3 reads TGTGCCAGCAGGGCAGCTAATGAAAAACTGTTTTTT. This gives the protein CASRAANEKLFF.

This clone was observed a few times. The chain links TRBV4-1 to TRBJ2-1; the D is unclear. The CDR3 has 18 residues. Germline values: CDR1 MGHRA, CDR2 YSYEKL. Trimming stripped 1 base from V and 1 base from J, with 17 bases between. This CDR3 is CASSQGSQRSVSYNEQFF. CDR3 DNA sequence: TGCGCCAGCAGCCAAGGAAGCCAGAGGTCTGTTTCCTACAATGAGCAGTTCTTC.

This chain joins TRBV28 and TRBJ1-2, with 10 bases identical to TRBD1. The germline V gene encodes CDR1 MDHEN and CDR2 SYDVKM. The CDR3 runs 14 residues. V lost 6 bases, J lost 4 bases, and 5 bases stayed unmatched. The CDR3 here is CASSGQGGGYGYTF. The CDR3 DNA reads as TGTGCCAGCAGCGGACAGGGGGGTGGCTATGGCTACACCTTC.

The chain employs TRBV5-1 and TRBJ1-3, with TRBD1 as a possible D gene (5 bases). CDR3 size: 14 residues. V was clipped by 4 bases and J by 2 bases, with 10 bases between them. CDR1 is SGHRS, CDR2 YFSETQ, per germline. CDR3 DNA: TGCGCCAGCAGCGACGGGGGAACTGGAAACACCATATATTTT. Residues: CASSDGGTGNTIYF.

This clone was counted only a few times. The gene calls are TRBV29-1 and TRBJ2-1; 9 bases align to TRBD2. The CDR3 totals 14 residues. V was clipped by 2 bases and J by 4 bases; unmatched bases: 3. CDR1 and CDR2 (germline): SQVTM, ANQGSEA. CDR3 region: CSVESSGSYNEQFF. DNA of the CDR3: TGCAGCGTTGAAAGTAGCGGGAGTTACAATGAGCAGTTCTTC.

The table lists this clone with a few counts. The chain uses TRBV5-1 and TRBJ2-5; TRBD1 matches 9 bases. Germline V gene lookup returns CDR1 SGHRS and CDR2 YFSETQ. The CDR3 has 15 amino acids. V lost 3 bases and J lost 5; bases outside the gene matches: 8. CDR3: CASSWGQGREETQYF. CDR3 bases: TGCGCCAGCAGCTGGGGACAGGGCAGGGAGGAGACCCAGTACTTC.

V gene TRBV27 combines with J gene TRBJ2-7; TRBD1 is a possible D gene (6 bases). Trimming took off 4 bases at V and 2 bases at J, with 15 bases between the two ends. Per the germline V gene, CDR1 is MNHEY and CDR2 is SMNVEV (reference sequence). CDR3 length: 15 residues. CDR3 bases: TGTGCCAGCAGTTCCCTCGGGACACCTCCCTACGAGCAGTACTTC. Its protein product is CASSSLGTPPYEQYF.

This clone was seen a few times. The chain links TRBV6-1 to TRBJ2-7; 8 bases fit TRBD1. With V trimmed by 2 bases and J by 9 bases, 6 bases remained unmatched. CDR1 and CDR2 from the germline V gene are MNHNS and SASEGT. The CDR3 is made up of 13 amino acids. The CDR3 sequence: CASSEPPDRVQYF. The DNA of the CDR3 is TGTGCCAGCAGTGAACCCCCGGACAGGGTGCAGTACTTC.

This clone was picked up a small number of times. The rearrangement joins TRBV7-9 to TRBJ2-1, with a tentative D call TRBD1 (5 bases). Germline V gene sequence: CDR1 SEHNR, CDR2 FQNEAQ (reference sequence). Trimming took 3 bases from V and 2 from J, leaving 11 bases between them. The CDR3 runs 15 residues. In nucleotides, the CDR3 is TGTGCCAGCAGCTTGGGCAGGGCGACCTACAATGAGCAGTTCTTC. Its protein product is CASSLGRATYNEQFF.

Only a few counts were recorded for this clone. The chain joins TRBV5-4 to TRBJ1-3, with TRBD1 matching over 7 bases. The CDR3 sequence is 15 residues long. Germline CDR1 and CDR2: SGHNT and YYREEE (reference sequence). Trimming removed 4 bases from V and 1 base from J; junction bases left unmatched: 5. In nucleotides, the CDR3 is TGTGCCAGCAGCATAGGGACAGCGTCTGGAAACACCATATATTTT. Its protein is CASSIGTASGNTIYF. Full variable domain (remainder filled in from reference TRBV5-4 and TRBJ1-3): ETGVTQSPTHLIKTRGQQVTLRCSSQSGHNTVSWYQQALGQGPQFIFQYYREEENGRGNFPPRFSGLQFPNYSSELNVNALELDDSALYLCASSIGTASGNTIYFGEGSWLTVV.

The chain links TRBV6-5 to TRBJ1-4; D is perhaps TRBD1 (5 bases). Germline V CDR1 and CDR2: MNHEY, SVGAGI. Trimming removed 5 bases at V and 5 bases at J, with 12 bases between. CDR3 length: 14 residues. This chain's CDR3 is CASSPGILNEKLFF. Here the CDR3 DNA reads TGTGCCAGCAGTCCAGGGATCCTAAATGAAAAACTGTTTTTT.

This clone has a handful of counts. The CDR3 DNA reads TGTGCCAGCAGTTCCCAGACTAGCGGTACCGGGGAGCTGTTTTTT. Residues: CASSSQTSGTGELFF. This chain uses TRBV6-1 with TRBJ2-2; TRBD2 matches at 9 bases. The V gene's germline CDR1 is MNHNS and CDR2 SASEGT. This CDR3 spans 15 amino acids. The V and J ends lost 5 bases and 5 bases, in that order; junction bases with no gene match: 6.

In DNA, the CDR3 is TGTGCCAGCTCACGCGGGGGATTTAACTATGGCTACACCTTC. This encodes CASSRGGFNYGYTF. The gene calls are TRBV18 and TRBJ1-2; maybe TRBD1 (5 bases). V shed 4 bases and J shed 1 base, with 10 bases lying between them. CDR1 and CDR2 from the germline V gene are KGHSH and LQKENI. CDR3 length: 14 residues.

This clone has a handful of counts. The chain links TRBV2 to TRBJ2-7; the match to TRBD2 covers 10 bases. Germline V gives CDR1 SNHLY, CDR2 FYNNEI. J was trimmed by 7 bases and V by 7 bases; bases with no gene match: 10. CDR3 length equals 14 residues. CDR3 loop: CASMTGLAGDEQYF. The CDR3 nucleotides are TGTGCCAGCATGACGGGGCTAGCGGGAGATGAGCAGTACTTC.

This clone was counted between two and nine times. The chain joins TRBV7-9 to TRBJ2-6; D is possibly TRBD1 (6 bases). The CDR3 extends over 18 amino acids. V dropped 1 base and J dropped 4 bases, with 17 bases sitting between them. Germline V CDR1 and CDR2: SEHNR, FQNEAQ (reference sequence). The CDR3 DNA reads TGTGCCAGCAGCTTAGGGGGACACCTAGGGCTCGGGGCCAACGTCCTGACTTTC. Protein product: CASSLGGHLGLGANVLTF.

The V and J genes are TRBV5-1 and TRBJ1-5; D not certain. Trimming removed 0 bases from V and 11 bases from J, with 9 bases in between. Germline V gene lookup returns CDR1 SGHRS and CDR2 YFSETQ. This CDR3 has 12 amino acids. The CDR3 nucleotides are TGCGCCAGCAGCTTGGAAGGTGAGGCCCAGCATTTT. Protein product: CASSLEGEAQHF.

This clone was seen a handful of times. CDR3 protein: CASSLRTSGAYEQYF. Written as DNA, the CDR3 is TGCGCCAGCAGCCTCAGAACTAGCGGGGCCTACGAGCAGTACTTC. This chain connects TRBV5-1 to TRBJ2-7; TRBD2 matches at 10 bases. Germline V lookup: CDR1 SGHRS, CDR2 YFSETQ. This CDR3 has 15 residues. J gave up 2 bases and V 4 bases, and 6 bases lay outside the gene matches.

The rearrangement links TRBV5-1 to TRBJ2-5; D is perhaps TRBD2 (5 bases). This CDR3 is 15 amino acids long. Looked up from germline, CDR1 is SGHRS and CDR2 is YFSETQ. The V end was cut by 0 bases, the J end by 4 bases, with 13 bases between. CDR3 in amino acids: CASSLDLEGRETQYF. In nucleotides, the CDR3 is TGCGCCAGCAGCTTGGATCTTGAGGGCAGAGAGACCCAGTACTTC.

The chain employs TRBV7-8 and TRBJ1-1; D unresolved. The CDR3 is 12 amino acids. V was pared by 8 bases and J by 6 bases, with 13 bases between. Germline-derived CDR1 and CDR2 are SGHVS and FQNEAQ. For the CDR3, the DNA is TGTGCCAGCGGGCCAACAATCGCTGAAGCTTTCTTT. Translated, it gives CASGPTIAEAFF. Variable domain in full (rest from reference TRBV7-8 and TRBJ1-1): GAGVSQSPRYKVAKRGQDVALRCDPISGHVSLFWYQQALGQGPEFLTYFQNEAQLDKSGLPSDRFFAERPEGSVSTLKIQRTQQEDSAVYLCASGPTIAEAFFGQGTRLTVV.

This chain connects TRBV6-5 to TRBJ2-1, with 8 positions matching TRBD2. Germline CDR1 reads MNHEY; CDR2 reads SVGAGI. The CDR3 is made up of 13 amino acids. Trimming removed 5 bases from V and 8 bases from J; junction bases left unmatched: 5. The CDR3 region is CASSPGGGYEQFF. In nucleotides, the CDR3 is TGTGCCAGCAGTCCGGGAGGGGGGTATGAGCAGTTCTTC.

This chain uses TRBV5-1 with TRBJ2-7; tentatively, D is TRBD2 (5 bases). Germline-derived CDR1 and CDR2 are SGHRS and YFSETQ. CDR3 length: 14 amino acids. The ends were cut back, 2 bases at V and 6 bases at J, with 15 bases in the middle. DNA for the CDR3: TGCGCCAGCAGCTTACAGATGAGGGAACGCGAGCAGTACTTC. This sequence encodes CASSLQMREREQYF.

The chain recombines TRBV7-2 with TRBJ2-1; D perhaps matches TRBD1 (7 bases). This CDR3 comprises 13 residues. Trimming left V 3 bases short and J 11 bases short, with 14 bases between. Germline CDR1 reads SGHTA; CDR2 reads FQGNSA. CDR3 nucleotide sequence: TGTGCCAGCAGCTTCCTTCAGGGGGGAAAGCAGTTCTTC. Its translation is CASSFLQGGKQFF.

This clone came up a few times. The chain carries TRBV5-1 and TRBJ2-2; D call uncertain. V lost 5 bases and J 3 bases, leaving 5 bases between the germline ends. This CDR3 is 12 amino acids long. Germline CDR1 SGHRS, CDR2 YFSETQ. As DNA, the CDR3 is TGCGCCAGCAGTCTTCACACCGGGGAGCTGTTTTTT. Its translation is CASSLHTGELFF.

This clone came up a few times. This sample includes further DNA sequences coding for the same CDR3. The J gene is TRBJ2-7, the V gene TRBV11-2, with a possible D match to TRBD2 (6 bases). There are 12 residues in the CDR3. In germline, CDR1 is SGHAT, CDR2 FQNNGV. Trimming shortened V by 5 bases and J by 3 bases, and 8 bases separated the two germline ends. Here the CDR3 reads CASSPGGYEQYF. CDR3 nucleotides: TGTGCCAGCAGCCCCGGGGGCTACGAGCAGTACTTC.

There are a few counts of this clone. This chain joins TRBV6-6 and TRBJ2-1; TRBD2 is a possible D gene (7 bases). Per the germline V gene, CDR1 is MNHNY and CDR2 is SVGAGI (reference sequence). The CDR3 length is 16 residues. The ends were cut back, 0 bases at V and 2 bases at J, with 11 bases in the middle. The CDR3 nucleotides read TGTGCCAGCAGTTACTCAGGGGGGGCCCCCTACAATGAGCAGTTCTTC. Translated, it gives CASSYSGGAPYNEQFF.